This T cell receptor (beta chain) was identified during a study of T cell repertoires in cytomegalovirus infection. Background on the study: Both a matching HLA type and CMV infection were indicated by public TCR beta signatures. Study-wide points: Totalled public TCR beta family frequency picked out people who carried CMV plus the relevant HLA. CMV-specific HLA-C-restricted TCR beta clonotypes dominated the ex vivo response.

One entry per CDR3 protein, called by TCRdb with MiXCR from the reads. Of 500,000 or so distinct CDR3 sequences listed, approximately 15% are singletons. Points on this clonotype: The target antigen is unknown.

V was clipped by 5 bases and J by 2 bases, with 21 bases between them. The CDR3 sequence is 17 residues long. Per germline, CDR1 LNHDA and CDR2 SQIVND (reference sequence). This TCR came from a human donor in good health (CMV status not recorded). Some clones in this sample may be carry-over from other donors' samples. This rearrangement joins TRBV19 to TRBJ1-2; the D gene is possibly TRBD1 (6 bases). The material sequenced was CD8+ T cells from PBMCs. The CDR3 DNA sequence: TGTGCCAGTAGTGTGGACAGCCAAGAGTCTATCAACTATGGCTACACCTTC. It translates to CASSVDSQESINYGYTF.